The 24 T cell receptor beta chains reported below all come from one sample, sequenced in a study of shared clonotypes between healthy human individuals. TCRdb's table, derived via immunoSEQ multiplex PCR, lists solely in-frame clones and lacks some. The table lists over 750,000 clones, about 96% of them singletons. Naive CD8 cells comprised CD45RO-negative, CCR7-positively selected cells, excluding terminally differentiated effector memory CD45RA+ cells. Input material: naive CD8+ T cells sorted from blood. The receptors come from a man aged 25-45 years in good health.

The V and J genes are TRBV7-9 and TRBJ2-4; D is ambiguous. The CDR3 spans 17 residues. The germline V and J ends were trimmed by 5 bases and 3 bases, with 20 bases remaining between them. The germline CDR1 and CDR2 sequences are SEHNR and FQNEAQ (reference sequence). CDR3 loop: CASSPPAGSTFKNIQYF. For the CDR3, the DNA is TGTGCCAGCAGCCCCCCCGCAGGCAGTACATTCAAAAACATTCAGTACTTC.

To note about this clone: Its ends do not fully match the called genes, so a read error is possible. The chain couples TRBV7-8 to TRBJ2-7; 9 bases fit TRBD1. Germline V gene data show CDR1 as SGHVS and CDR2 as FQNEAQ. This CDR3 region has 14 residues. CDR3 sequence reads: CAISIPGQGYEQYF. DNA of the CDR3: TGTGCCATCAGCATACCGGGACAGGGCTACGAGCAGTACTTC.

This clone showed up just once. The chain employs TRBV4-3 and TRBJ2-2; tentative D call: TRBD1 (6 bases). CDR3 length: 17 residues. Germline values: CDR1 LGHNA, CDR2 YSLEER. Trimming left V 3 bases short and J 1 base short, with 15 bases between. The CDR3 DNA reads as TGCGCCAGCAGCCACCTACCCGGGACACTGAACACCGGGGAGCTGTTTTTT. It encodes CASSHLPGTLNTGELFF.

This clone has just one count. The rearrangement uses TRBV7-9 and TRBJ2-7; possibly TRBD2 for D (6 bases). V was pared by 5 bases and J by 0 bases, with 14 bases between. The germline gives CDR1 SEHNR, CDR2 FQNEAQ (reference sequence). This CDR3 contains 15 residues. In nucleotides, the CDR3 is TGTGCCAGCAGCCCTGGGGGGAGGAGCTCCTACGAGCAGTACTTC. This sequence encodes CASSPGGRSSYEQYF.

V gene TRBV11-2 combines with J gene TRBJ2-5, with D unresolved. The CDR3 contains 12 residues. V was shortened by 6 bases and J by 2 bases, with 7 bases between the two germline ends. Germline V gives CDR1 SGHAT, CDR2 FQNNGV. The CDR3 here is CASRSLQETQYF. CDR3 DNA sequence: TGTGCCAGCAGATCGCTTCAAGAGACCCAGTACTTC. The full variable domain, completed using reference TRBV11-2 and TRBJ2-5, is EAGVAQSPRYKIIEKRQSVAFWCNPISGHATLYWYQQILGQGPKLLIQFQNNGVVDDSQLPKDRFSAERLKGVDSTLKIQPAKLEDSAVYLCASRSLQETQYFGPGTRLLVL.

The genes are TRBV28 and TRBJ2-1; D remains unclear. V was pared by 3 bases and J by 0 bases, with 15 bases between. CDR1 is MDHEN and CDR2 is SYDVKM in the germline V gene. The CDR3 totals 17 residues. The CDR3 is CASSFRVWRSSYNEQFF. CDR3 nucleotides: TGTGCCAGCAGTTTTAGGGTTTGGCGGAGCTCCTACAATGAGCAGTTCTTC.

The chain has TRBV7-8 and TRBJ1-5; D remains ambiguous. Trimming shortened V by 5 bases and J by 0 bases, and 8 bases separated the two germline ends. The CDR3 length is 14 residues. Germline V gene data show CDR1 as SGHVS and CDR2 as FQNEAQ. The CDR3 DNA follows: TGTGCCAGCAGCCGACAACTTAGCAATCAGCCCCAGCATTTT. Protein: CASSRQLSNQPQHF. The variable domain in full, completed from reference TRBV7-8 and TRBJ1-5, reads GAGVSQSPRYKVAKRGQDVALRCDPISGHVSLFWYQQALGQGPEFLTYFQNEAQLDKSGLPSDRFFAERPEGSVSTLKIQRTQQEDSAVYLCASSRQLSNQPQHFGDGTRLSIL.

The rearrangement joins TRBV6-5 to TRBJ1-2, with 9 bases aligning to TRBD1. The germline CDR1 and CDR2 sequences are MNHEY and SVGAGI. This CDR3 has 16 amino acids. Unmatched junction bases numbered 7, after V lost 2 bases and J lost 3 bases. This CDR3 reads CASSYRTGEGDYGYTF. CDR3 bases: TGTGCCAGCAGTTACAGGACAGGGGAGGGGGACTATGGCTACACCTTC.

The chain employs TRBV9 and TRBJ1-5, with D possibly being TRBD1 (6 bases). Germline V gene lookup returns CDR1 SGDLS and CDR2 YYNGEE. There are 15 residues in the CDR3. The V end lost 3 bases, the J end lost 2 bases, and 12 bases lay between the germline ends. The CDR3 DNA is TGTGCCAGCAGCGCCAGGGGTATGGGCAATCAGCCCCAGCATTTT. Its translation: CASSARGMGNQPQHF.

The chain carries TRBV27 and TRBJ2-7; D might be TRBD2 (6 bases). The CDR3 extends over 13 amino acids. Germline V gives CDR1 MNHEY, CDR2 SMNVEV (reference sequence). The V end was cut by 3 bases, the J end by 3 bases, with 9 bases between. The CDR3 here is CASSFGGVYEQYF. The CDR3 bases are TGTGCCAGCAGTTTCGGAGGGGTCTACGAGCAGTACTTC.

The V and J genes are TRBV27 and TRBJ1-1; the D gene is possibly TRBD1 (5 bases). This CDR3 is built from 15 residues. From germline, CDR1 is MNHEY and CDR2 SMNVEV (reference sequence). V shed 3 bases and J shed 3 bases, with 14 bases lying between them. The CDR3 bases are TGTGCCAGCAGTTTCGGGGCAGGATTCCACACTGAAGCTTTCTTT. It codes for CASSFGAGFHTEAFF.

The rearrangement links TRBV6-1 to TRBJ2-7, with 7 nucleotides matching TRBD2. CDR3 size: 13 residues. With V trimmed by 4 bases and J by 4 bases, 4 bases remained unmatched. CDR1 MNHNS and CDR2 SASEGT come from the germline V gene. The CDR3 sequence is CASSGTRNYEQYF. The CDR3 nucleotides are TGTGCCAGCAGTGGGACTAGGAATTACGAGCAGTACTTC.

The chain combines TRBV11-2 with TRBJ2-5, with TRBD1 as a possible D gene (6 bases). The CDR3 is 15 residues long. Germline V gene data show CDR1 as SGHAT and CDR2 as FQNNGV. With 1 base removed from V and 0 bases from J, the gap between germline ends came to 9 bases. CDR3 DNA: TGTGCCAGCAGCTTAGCTAGGGGGTACCAAGAGACCCAGTACTTC. Translation: CASSLARGYQETQYF. The full variable domain, completed using reference TRBV11-2 and TRBJ2-5, is EAGVAQSPRYKIIEKRQSVAFWCNPISGHATLYWYQQILGQGPKLLIQFQNNGVVDDSQLPKDRFSAERLKGVDSTLKIQPAKLEDSAVYLCASSLARGYQETQYFGPGTRLLVL.

The CDR3: CASSWTALSGEKLFF. The CDR3 DNA is TGTGCCAGCAGCTGGACGGCCCTTTCGGGAGAGAAACTGTTTTTT. The chain is built from TRBV7-9 and TRBJ1-4; D gene uncertain. The V and J ends lost 4 bases and 11 bases respectively, with 20 bases between them. CDR1 is SEHNR, CDR2 FQNEAQ, per germline (reference sequence). The CDR3 loop spans 15 amino acids.

The V and J genes are TRBV7-8 and TRBJ2-1; the D gene is possibly TRBD2 (6 bases). This CDR3 region has 13 residues. The V gene lost 0 bases and the J gene lost 10 bases, with 10 bases spanning the gap. Germline V gives CDR1 SGHVS, CDR2 FQNEAQ. CDR3 DNA: TGTGCCAGCAGCTTAGCGGACTACCGGGAGCAGTTCTTC. It specifies CASSLADYREQFF.

The rearrangement links TRBV2 to TRBJ2-1, with TRBD1 identical over 8 bases. The ends lost 2 bases at V and 8 bases at J; junction bases unmatched: 8. CDR1 is SNHLY and CDR2 is FYNNEI in the germline V gene. The CDR3 runs to 15 residues. The CDR3 DNA sequence: TGTGCCAGCAGTGAATTTACAGGGGGTATAGATGAGCAGTTCTTC. As protein: CASSEFTGGIDEQFF.

The chain links TRBV7-9 to TRBJ2-1, with a tentative D call TRBD2 (5 bases). From germline, CDR1 is SEHNR and CDR2 FQNEAQ (reference sequence). The CDR3 runs to 17 residues. V gave up 5 bases and J gave up 0 bases, with 17 bases separating them. The CDR3 DNA reads TGTGCCAGCAGCCGGCCGGAGGAGCTATCCTCCTACAATGAGCAGTTCTTC. Its protein product is CASSRPEELSSYNEQFF.

The chain recombines TRBV4-1 with TRBJ1-1, with TRBD1 matching over 9 bases. The V gene end was trimmed by 3 bases and the J gene end by 5 bases; junction bases not matched to a gene: 10. The CDR3 is 16 amino acids. Per the germline V gene, CDR1 is MGHRA and CDR2 is YSYEKL. This chain's CDR3 is CASSQEKTGGRTEAFF. The DNA of the CDR3 is TGCGCCAGCAGCCAGGAAAAAACAGGGGGCAGAACTGAAGCTTTCTTT.

This chain links TRBV20-1 with TRBJ1-4, with 8 nucleotides matching TRBD1. This CDR3 contains 10 residues. Germline V lookup: CDR1 DFQATT, CDR2 SNEGSKA (reference sequence). The junction had 0 bases not matched to a gene; V was cut back by 5 bases and J by 10 bases. CDR3 bases: TGCAGTGCTGACAGGGGAAAACTGTTTTTT. This gives the protein CSADRGKLFF.

This clone was picked up one time. The genes are TRBV4-3 and TRBJ2-2; D gene ambiguous. The CDR3 covers 14 residues. The V gene lost 3 bases and the J gene lost 5 bases, with 10 bases spanning the gap. Germline CDR1 is LGHNA and CDR2 is YSLEER. CDR3 in amino acids: CASSHDPATGELFF. CDR3 in DNA: TGCGCCAGCAGCCACGATCCGGCGACCGGGGAGCTGTTTTTT.

The rearrangement links TRBV11-3 to TRBJ2-1; 14 bases match TRBD2. V shed 5 bases and J 7 bases; nucleotides not matched to a gene: 7. Germline CDR1 SGHNT, CDR2 YENEEA. The CDR3 is 16 residues long. In DNA form, the CDR3 reads TGTGCCAGCAGCCCAGGAGGACTAGCGGGAGGTAATGAGCAGTTCTTC. Amino acid sequence: CASSPGGLAGGNEQFF.

The V gene is TRBV28, the J gene TRBJ2-7; D is unclear. CDR1 is MDHEN, CDR2 SYDVKM, per germline. V was shortened by 3 bases and J by 6 bases, with 6 bases between the two germline ends. The CDR3 totals 11 residues. CDR3 amino acids: CASSFVAEQYF. As DNA, the CDR3 is TGTGCCAGCAGTTTCGTTGCCGAGCAGTACTTC.

CDR3 protein: CASSLEGAGSYEQYF. In nucleotides, the CDR3 is TGTGCCAGCAGCTTGGAAGGGGCAGGGTCTTACGAGCAGTACTTC. The V gene is TRBV5-6, the J gene TRBJ2-7; D is possibly TRBD1 (5 bases). Germline CDR1 and CDR2: SGHDT and YYEEEE. V was pared by 0 bases and J by 4 bases, with 14 bases between. This CDR3 region has 15 residues.

This clone has only one observation. V gene TRBV30 combines with J gene TRBJ2-1, with 10 positions matching TRBD2. V shed 2 bases and J 7 bases; nucleotides not matched to a gene: 2. Germline V gene lookup returns CDR1 GTSNPN and CDR2 SVGIG (reference sequence). CDR3 size: 13 residues. CDR3 DNA: TGTGCCTGGAGTATACTAGCGGGAAATGAGCAGTTCTTC. It is translated as CAWSILAGNEQFF.